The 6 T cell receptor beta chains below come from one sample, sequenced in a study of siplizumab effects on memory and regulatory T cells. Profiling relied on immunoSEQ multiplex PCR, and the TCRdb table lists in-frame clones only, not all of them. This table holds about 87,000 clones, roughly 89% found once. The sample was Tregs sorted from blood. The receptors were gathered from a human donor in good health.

CDR3 in amino acids: CASSFLRETEAFF. The CDR3 DNA reads TGCGCCAGCAGCTTCCTCAGAGAAACTGAAGCTTTCTTT. The chain carries TRBV5-1 and TRBJ1-1; D ambiguous. The CDR3 extends over 13 amino acids. Germline V lookup: CDR1 SGHRS, CDR2 YFSETQ. V was cut by 2 bases and J by 5 bases, with 10 bases left in between.

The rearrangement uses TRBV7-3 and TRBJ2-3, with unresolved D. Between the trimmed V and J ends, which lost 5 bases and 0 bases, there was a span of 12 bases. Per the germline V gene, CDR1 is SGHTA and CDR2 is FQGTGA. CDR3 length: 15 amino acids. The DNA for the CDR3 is TGTGCCAGCAGCCCTCCAGGACGCAGCACAGATACGCAGTATTTT. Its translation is CASSPPGRSTDTQYF.

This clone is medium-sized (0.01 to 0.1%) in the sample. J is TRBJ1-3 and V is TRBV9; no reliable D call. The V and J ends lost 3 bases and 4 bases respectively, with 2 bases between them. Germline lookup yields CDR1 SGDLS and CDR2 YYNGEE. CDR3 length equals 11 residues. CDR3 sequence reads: CASSGGNTIYF. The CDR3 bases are TGTGCCAGCAGCGGAGGAAACACCATATATTTT.

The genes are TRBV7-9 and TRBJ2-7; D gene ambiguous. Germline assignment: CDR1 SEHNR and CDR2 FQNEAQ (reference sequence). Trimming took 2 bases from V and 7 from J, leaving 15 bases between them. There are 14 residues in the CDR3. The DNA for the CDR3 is TGTGCCAGCAGCTTATGGAATGCCCCCGGGGAGCAGTACTTC. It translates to CASSLWNAPGEQYF.

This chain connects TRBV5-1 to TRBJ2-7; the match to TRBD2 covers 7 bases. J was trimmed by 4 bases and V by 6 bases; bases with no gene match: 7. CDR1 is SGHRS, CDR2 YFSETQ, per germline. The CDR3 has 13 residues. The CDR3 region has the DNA TGCGCCAGCAAAGAAGCGGGGAAATACGAGCAGTACTTC. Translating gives CASKEAGKYEQYF.

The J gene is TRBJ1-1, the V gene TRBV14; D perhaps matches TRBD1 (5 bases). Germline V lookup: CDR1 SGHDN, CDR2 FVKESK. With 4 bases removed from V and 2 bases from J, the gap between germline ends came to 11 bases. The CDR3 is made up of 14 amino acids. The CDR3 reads CASSPWGGNTEAFF. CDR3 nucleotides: TGTGCCAGCAGCCCCTGGGGGGGTAACACTGAAGCTTTCTTT.